This T cell receptor (beta chain) was found in a study of T-cell memory formation after mild COVID-19. The CDR3 has 14 amino acids. V was trimmed by 5 bases and J by 14 bases, leaving 19 bases between them. CDR1 and CDR2 from the germline V gene are SEHNR and FQNEAQ (reference sequence). TCRdb used MiXCR to reprocess the 5' RACE reads, holding one entry per CDR3 protein. Altogether almost 350,000 distinct CDR3 sequences are present, around a fifth being singletons, with the ten largest covering about 21%. Material: PBMCs or a T cell subset sorted from them (not recorded which). The rearrangement joins TRBV7-9 to TRBJ1-6; D might be TRBD1 (5 bases). The sequence came from a man in his late teens or twenties who had mild COVID-19 (a few samples of this study predate the infection). Cell type and time point are not known. The CDR3 region is CASSPGAFLEALHF. The CDR3 nucleotides are TGTGCCAGCAGCCCCGGGGCGTTCTTAGAGGCCCTCCACTTT.